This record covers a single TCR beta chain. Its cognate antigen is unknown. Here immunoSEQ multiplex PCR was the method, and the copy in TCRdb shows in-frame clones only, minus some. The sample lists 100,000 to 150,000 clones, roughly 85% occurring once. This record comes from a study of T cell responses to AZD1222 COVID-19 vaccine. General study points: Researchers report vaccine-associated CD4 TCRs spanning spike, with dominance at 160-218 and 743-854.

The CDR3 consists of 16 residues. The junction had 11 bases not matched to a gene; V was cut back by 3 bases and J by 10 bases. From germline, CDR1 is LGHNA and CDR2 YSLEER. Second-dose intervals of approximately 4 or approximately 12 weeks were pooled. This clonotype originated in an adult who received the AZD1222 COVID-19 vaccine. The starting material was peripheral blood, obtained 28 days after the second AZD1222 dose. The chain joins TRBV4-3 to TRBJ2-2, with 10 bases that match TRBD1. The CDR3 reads CASSQSTGGVPKELFF. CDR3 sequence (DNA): TGCGCCAGCAGCCAGTCGACAGGGGGCGTCCCAAAGGAGCTGTTTTTT.